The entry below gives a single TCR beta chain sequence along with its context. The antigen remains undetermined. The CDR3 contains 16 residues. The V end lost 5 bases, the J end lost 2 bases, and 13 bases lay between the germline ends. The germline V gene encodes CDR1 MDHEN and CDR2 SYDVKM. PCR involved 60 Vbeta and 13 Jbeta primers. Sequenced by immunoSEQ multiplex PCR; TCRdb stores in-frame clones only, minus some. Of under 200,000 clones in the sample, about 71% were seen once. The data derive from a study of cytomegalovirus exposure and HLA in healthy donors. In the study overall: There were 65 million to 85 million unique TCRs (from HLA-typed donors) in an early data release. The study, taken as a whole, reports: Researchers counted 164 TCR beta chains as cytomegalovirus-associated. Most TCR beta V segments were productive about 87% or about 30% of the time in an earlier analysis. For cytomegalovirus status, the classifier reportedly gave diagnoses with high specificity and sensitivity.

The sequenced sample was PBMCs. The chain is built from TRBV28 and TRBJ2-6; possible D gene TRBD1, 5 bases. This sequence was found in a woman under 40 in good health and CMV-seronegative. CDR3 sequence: CASSGLSGTGANVLTF. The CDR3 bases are TGTGCCAGCAGTGGTCTCTCAGGGACTGGGGCCAACGTCCTGACTTTC.